The T cell receptor beta chain under discussion was sequenced for a study of blood T cell repertoires in COVID-19. Background on the study: COVID-19 samples from acute and convalescent phases originated in the United States, Italy and Spain. The analysed material was cDNA or gDNA that came from T cells, B-cell-depleted T cells, or PBMCs.

This clone was seen only a few times. Source study methods: Amplification of reference gene primers was used by the study to estimate nucleated cell counts. Sequencing used immunoSEQ multiplex PCR; TCRdb keeps in-frame clones, though not all of them. V and J calls and clone size are given by that table; D and trimming were obtained from the DNA. Here the sample spans approximately 75,000 clones, about 74% being singletons. Sequenced input: peripheral blood. The source of this sequence is a human donor with acute or convalescent COVID-19. The donor label of this sample is uncertain.

The CDR3 reads CASTSYDRDAFF. DNA for the CDR3: TGTGCCAGTACCTCTTACGACAGGGACGCTTTCTTT. The chain carries TRBV19 and TRBJ1-1; 7 bases are shared with TRBD1. Germline loops: CDR1 LNHDA, CDR2 SQIVND (reference sequence). The CDR3 is 12 residues long. Trimming removed 7 bases from V and 11 bases from J; junction bases left unmatched: 10.